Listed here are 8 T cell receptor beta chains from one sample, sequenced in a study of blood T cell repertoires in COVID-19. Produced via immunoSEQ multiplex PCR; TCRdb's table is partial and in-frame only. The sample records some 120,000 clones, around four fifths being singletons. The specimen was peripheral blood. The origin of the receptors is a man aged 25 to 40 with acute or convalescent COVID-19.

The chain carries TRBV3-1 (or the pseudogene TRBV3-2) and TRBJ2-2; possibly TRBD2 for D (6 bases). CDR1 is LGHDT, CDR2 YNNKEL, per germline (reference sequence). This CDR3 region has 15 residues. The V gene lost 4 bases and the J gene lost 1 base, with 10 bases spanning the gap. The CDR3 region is CASSRFSGNTGELFF. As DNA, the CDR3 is TGTGCCAGCAGCCGTTTTAGCGGGAACACCGGGGAGCTGTTTTTT.

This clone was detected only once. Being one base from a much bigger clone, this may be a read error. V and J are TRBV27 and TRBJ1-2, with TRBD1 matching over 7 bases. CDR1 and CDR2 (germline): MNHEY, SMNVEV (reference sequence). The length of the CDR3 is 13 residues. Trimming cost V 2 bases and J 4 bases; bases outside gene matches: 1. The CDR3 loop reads CASSLQGGYGYTF. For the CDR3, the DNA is TGTGCCAGCAGTTTACAGGGGGGCTATGGCTACACCTTC.

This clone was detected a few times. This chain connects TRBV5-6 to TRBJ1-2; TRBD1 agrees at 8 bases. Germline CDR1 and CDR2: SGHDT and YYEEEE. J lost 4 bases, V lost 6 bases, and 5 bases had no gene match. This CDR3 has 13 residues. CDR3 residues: CASTLDRVYGYTF. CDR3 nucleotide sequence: TGTGCCAGCACCCTGGACAGGGTCTATGGCTACACCTTC. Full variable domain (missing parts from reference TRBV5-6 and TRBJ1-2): DAGVTQSPTHLIKTRGQQVTLRCSPKSGHDTVSWYQQALGQGPQFIFQYYEEEERQRGNFPDRFSGHQFPNYSSELNVNALLLGDSALYLCASTLDRVYGYTFGSGTRLTVV.

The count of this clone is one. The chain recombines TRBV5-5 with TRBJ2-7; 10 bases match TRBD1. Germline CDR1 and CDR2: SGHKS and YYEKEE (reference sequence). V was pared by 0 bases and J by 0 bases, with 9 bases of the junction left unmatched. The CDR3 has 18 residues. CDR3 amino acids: CASSLGDRGYLSSYEQYV. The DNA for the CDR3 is TGTGCCAGCAGCTTGGGGGACAGGGGCTATCTTAGCTCCTACGAGCAGTACGTC.

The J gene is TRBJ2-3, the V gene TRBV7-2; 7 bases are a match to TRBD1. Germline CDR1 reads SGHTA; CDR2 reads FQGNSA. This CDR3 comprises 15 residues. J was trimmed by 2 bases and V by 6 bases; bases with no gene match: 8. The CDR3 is CASSEMGQFTDTQYF. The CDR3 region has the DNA TGTGCCAGCAGTGAGATGGGACAGTTCACAGATACGCAGTATTTT.

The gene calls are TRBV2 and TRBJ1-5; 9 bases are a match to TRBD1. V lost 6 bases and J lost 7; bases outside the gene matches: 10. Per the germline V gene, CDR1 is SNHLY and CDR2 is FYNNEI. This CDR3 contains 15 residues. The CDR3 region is CASRPVGQGKQPQHF. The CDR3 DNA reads TGTGCCAGCAGACCCGTGGGACAGGGTAAACAGCCCCAGCATTTT.

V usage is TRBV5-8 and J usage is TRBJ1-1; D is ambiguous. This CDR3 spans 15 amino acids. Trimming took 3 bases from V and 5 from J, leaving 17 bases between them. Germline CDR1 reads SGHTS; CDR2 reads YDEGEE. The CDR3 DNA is TGTGCCAGCAGCTCTGTTTGGACCTCGGGAACTGAAGCTTTCTTT. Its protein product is CASSSVWTSGTEAFF.

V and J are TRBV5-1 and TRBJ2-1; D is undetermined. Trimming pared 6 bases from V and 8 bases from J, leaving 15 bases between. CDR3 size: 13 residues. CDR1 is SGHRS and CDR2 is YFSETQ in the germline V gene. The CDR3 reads CASKSRRSDEQFF. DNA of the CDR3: TGCGCCAGCAAATCGCGGCGGTCCGATGAGCAGTTCTTC.